This T cell receptor (beta chain) emerged from a study of T cell responses to AZD1222 COVID-19 vaccine. Researchers grouped second doses given at about 4 or about 12 weeks into one pool. Some clones are missing from TCRdb's copy, which holds only in-frame ones; the method was immunoSEQ multiplex PCR. The sample has about 15,000 clones; 88% are singletons. CDR1 and CDR2 from the germline V gene are MDHEN and SYDVKM. This CDR3 has 15 amino acids. J was trimmed by 5 bases and V by 5 bases; bases with no gene match: 8. Broader study findings: Baseline antibody screening turned up just six seropositive AZD1222 recipients. Spike-specific TCRs gained breadth and depth after people received two AZD1222 doses.

Turning to this clone: The antigen is undetermined.

The sample in question was peripheral blood, obtained 28 days after the second AZD1222 dose. The sequence derives from an adult who received the AZD1222 COVID-19 vaccine. The genes are TRBV28 and TRBJ1-5; 8 bases map to TRBD1. For the CDR3, the DNA is TGTGCCAGCAGTGGGTGGGCAGGGGGCGATCAGCCCCAGCATTTT. It specifies CASSGWAGGDQPQHF.